A single count supports the clone carrying this TCR beta chain. Antigen: not known. The data were taken from a study of cytomegalovirus exposure and HLA in healthy donors. Trimming pared 0 bases from V and 6 bases from J, leaving 20 bases between. This CDR3 is built from 16 residues. Germline lookup yields CDR1 SQVTM and CDR2 ANQGSEA. PCR was performed using 60 Vbeta and 13 Jbeta primers. Sequenced by immunoSEQ multiplex PCR; TCRdb stores in-frame clones only, minus some. The sample holds under 300,000 clones; 81% are singletons and the top ten take almost 8%. The donors, nominally healthy at sampling, likely had unrecorded immune exposures. Notes on the study in general: Rarity marked most TCR sequences, yet some public TCRs occurred in many donors. An analysis was carried out later, and it reportedly showed fewer N-insertions in an Asian-associated ancestry cluster than the 666-donor mean. TCR beta sequences reportedly predicted the HLA-A and HLA-B alleles of most subjects accurately.

This sequence originates from a woman aged 60-75 years in good health and CMV-seropositive. The chain employs TRBV29-1 and TRBJ1-2; weak D call: TRBD1 (5 bases). The sample consisted of PBMCs. The CDR3: CSVEDRVRRAANGYTF. CDR3 nucleotide sequence: TGCAGCGTTGAAGATCGGGTTCGCAGGGCCGCAAATGGCTACACCTTC.